These T cell receptor beta chains were read from a single sample in a study of persistence of HIV-infected CD4 T cells. The antigens for these receptors are not known. Repertoires were generated with immunoSEQ multiplex PCR, while TCRdb's copy carries only in-frame clones and drops some. The sample contains approximately 19,000 clones, 65% of which appear only once. Material: CD4+ T cells sorted from PBMCs after roughly 18-hour stimulation, obtained from a patient who received antiretroviral therapy. The receptors stem from an adult woman with HIV who was CMV-seropositive. CDR3s include the opening cysteine and the closing phenylalanine or tryptophan. A D gene is named only where the DNA matches it firmly. Where a row states a size, it is once, few, many or the class of an expanded clone; other rows omit it.

V	J	D	size	CDR3	DNA
TRBV29-1	TRBJ1-2	NA	NA	CSVEVAGIPYGYTF	TGCAGCGTTGAGGTGGCAGGTATCCCATATGGCTACACCTTC
TRBV5-1	TRBJ2-1	NA	NA	CASSLDGGAFYEQFF	TGCGCCAGCAGCTTGGATGGGGGCGCGTTCTATGAGCAGTTCTTC
TRBV10-3	TRBJ1-5	TRBD1	NA	CAISVDRGYGQPQHF	TGTGCCATCAGTGTTGACAGGGGGTATGGTCAGCCCCAGCATTTT
TRBV19	TRBJ2-7	TRBD2	few	CASRTSGGALYEQYF	TGTGCCAGCCGGACTAGCGGGGGAGCCCTTTACGAGCAGTACTTC
TRBV3-1/TRBV3-2	TRBJ1-3	NA	few	CASSQGAPSSGNTIYF	TGTGCCAGCAGCCAAGGGGCCCCTTCCTCTGGAAACACCATATATTTT
TRBV30	TRBJ1-1	NA	once	CASTGWNTEAFF	TGTGCCTCTACGGGTTGGAACACTGAAGCTTTCTTT
TRBV11-3	TRBJ2-3	TRBD2	NA	CASSVSGGDADTQYF	TGTGCCAGCAGCGTTAGCGGGGGTGATGCTGATACGCAGTATTTT
TRBV6-5	TRBJ2-2	NA	NA	CASSFGPPAPGELFF	TGTGCCAGCAGTTTCGGACCTCCCGCGCCCGGGGAGCTGTTTTTT
TRBV7-2	TRBJ2-5	TRBD2	NA	CASSLDPVGLAGEETQYF	TGTGCCAGCAGCCTAGACCCGGTTGGACTAGCGGGGGAAGAGACCCAGTACTTC
TRBV12-5	TRBJ1-4	NA	once	CASAGGNEKLFF	TGTGCTAGTGCGGGGGGCAATGAAAAACTGTTTTTT
TRBV6-6	TRBJ1-2	NA	NA	CASGHGYGYTF	TGTGCCAGCGGTCATGGCTATGGCTACACCTTC
TRBV7-3	TRBJ2-3	NA	NA	CASSLTPGNGDTQYF	TGTGCCAGCAGCTTAACTCCCGGAAATGGAGATACGCAGTATTTT
TRBV5-4	TRBJ1-2	NA	NA	CASSRLGSYGYTF	TGTGCCAGCAGCCGGTTGGGATCCTATGGCTACACCTTC
TRBV11-3	TRBJ2-3	TRBD2	NA	CASSPGGGSTDTQYF	TGTGCCAGCAGCCCCGGGGGGGGCAGCACAGATACGCAGTATTTT
TRBV6-6	TRBJ1-5	TRBD1	NA	CASSYSGQVSNQPQHF	TGTGCCAGCAGTTACTCAGGACAGGTTAGCAATCAGCCCCAGCATTTT
TRBV7-8	TRBJ2-1	NA	few	CASSLASSTVTRNDEQFF	TGTGCCAGCAGCTTAGCCTCCTCAACTGTAACACGGAACGATGAGCAGTTCTTC
TRBV4-1	TRBJ1-1	TRBD1	once	CASSQLWTGNTEAFF	TGCGCCAGCAGCCAACTATGGACAGGGAACACTGAAGCTTTCTTT
TRBV9	TRBJ2-1	NA	NA	CASSVAPLSAVSYNEQFF	TGTGCCAGCAGCGTAGCCCCGCTTTCGGCAGTATCCTACAATGAGCAGTTCTTC
TRBV9	TRBJ2-3	NA	few	CASSLNGAGTQYF	TGTGCCAGCAGCCTAAATGGCGCGGGGACGCAGTATTTT
TRBV5-1	TRBJ2-1	NA	NA	CASSSPGDYNEQFF	TGCGCCAGCAGCTCCCCGGGGGATTACAATGAGCAGTTCTTC
TRBV5-1	TRBJ2-2	NA	NA	CASNTPQGNTGELFF	TGCGCCAGCAACACTCCACAGGGGAACACCGGGGAGCTGTTTTTT
TRBV6-5	TRBJ2-5	NA	NA	CASSYGRETQYF	TGTGCCAGCAGTTACGGTCGGGAGACCCAGTACTTC
TRBV5-5	TRBJ1-5	NA	NA	CASSPMAGVEQPQHF	TGTGCCAGCAGCCCCATGGCAGGGGTCGAACAGCCCCAGCATTTT
TRBV5-8	TRBJ1-6	NA	few	CASSVAGVGNSPLHF	TGTGCCAGCAGCGTAGCAGGGGTTGGTAATTCACCCCTCCACTTT
TRBV6-5	TRBJ1-1	NA	medium-sized	CASSRSQAYAEAFF	TGTGCCAGCAGTAGATCTCAGGCGTACGCTGAAGCTTTCTTT
TRBV5-1	TRBJ2-1	NA	medium-sized	CASSSFGLYNEQFF	TGCGCCAGCAGCTCTTTCGGGCTGTACAATGAGCAGTTCTTC
TRBV5-6	TRBJ2-1	TRBD1	NA	CASSWQGTANYNEQFF	TGTGCCAGCAGCTGGCAGGGGACAGCGAACTACAATGAGCAGTTCTTC
TRBV29-1	TRBJ2-2	TRBD1	NA	CSVPNGTGGGRELFF	TGCAGCGTTCCCAACGGGACAGGGGGTGGTAGGGAGCTGTTTTTT
TRBV9	TRBJ1-1	NA	NA	CASSSSDSGWTEAFF	TGTGCCAGCAGCTCAAGCGACAGTGGATGGACTGAAGCTTTCTTT
TRBV6-5	TRBJ1-2	NA	few	CASSSLDSLGGYTF	TGTGCCAGCAGTTCCCTGGACAGTCTGGGTGGCTACACCTTC
TRBV9	TRBJ2-4	NA	NA	CASSVQGPGIQYF	TGTGCCAGCAGCGTCCAGGGGCCGGGGATTCAGTACTTC
TRBV2	TRBJ2-1	NA	NA	CASSWTDPGNEQFF	TGTGCCAGCAGCTGGACCGATCCGGGAAATGAGCAGTTCTTC
TRBV7-3	TRBJ1-4	NA	NA	CASSIDGFKLFF	TGTGCCAGCAGCATCGACGGATTTAAACTGTTTTTT
TRBV7-9	TRBJ2-5	NA	NA	CASSLEKGRRETQYF	TGTGCCAGCAGCTTAGAGAAGGGGCGCAGGGAGACCCAGTACTTC
TRBV30	TRBJ1-1	NA	NA	CAWSMGGTEAFF	TGTGCCTGGAGTATGGGGGGCACTGAAGCTTTCTTT
TRBV2	TRBJ1-1	NA	NA	CASSEQDLRTEAFF	TGTGCCAGCAGTGAACAGGATTTGAGGACTGAAGCTTTCTTT
TRBV7-9	TRBJ2-5	NA	medium-sized	CASFTDREAETQYF	TGTGCCAGCTTCACAGACAGGGAGGCAGAGACCCAGTACTTC
TRBV5-6	TRBJ2-7	TRBD1	NA	CASSVRDRGFYDEQYF	TGTGCCAGCAGCGTTCGGGACAGGGGGTTTTACGACGAGCAGTACTTC
TRBV2	TRBJ2-5	NA	NA	CASTEWGQETQYF	TGTGCCAGCACCGAATGGGGCCAAGAGACCCAGTACTTC
TRBV23-1	TRBJ2-2	NA	few	CASSQCSALGSQTGELFF	TGCGCCAGCAGTCAATGCTCTGCTCTGGGCAGCCAGACCGGGGAGCTGTTTTTT
TRBV27	TRBJ1-2	NA	NA	CASSFGHHANYGYTF	TGTGCCAGCAGTTTTGGGCACCACGCTAACTATGGCTACACCTTC
TRBV6-5	TRBJ1-2	NA	NA	CASSYDLLYGYTF	TGTGCCAGCAGTTACGATTTACTCTATGGCTACACCTTC
TRBV6-1	TRBJ2-4	NA	NA	CASSEAVGRLMIAKNIQYF	TGTGCCAGCAGTGAAGCGGTGGGTAGGTTAATGATAGCCAAAAACATTCAGTACTTC
TRBV30	TRBJ1-3	NA	NA	CAWSPGNSGNTIYF	TGTGCCTGGAGTCCAGGTAACTCTGGAAACACCATATATTTT
TRBV9	TRBJ2-1	TRBD2	NA	CASSRPWGTSGGYNEQFF	TGTGCCAGCAGCAGACCCTGGGGGACTAGCGGGGGATACAATGAGCAGTTCTTC
TRBV9	TRBJ2-3	NA	NA	CASSVGVGSTDTQYF	TGTGCCAGCAGCGTAGGTGTAGGGAGCACAGATACGCAGTATTTT
TRBV16	TRBJ2-1	TRBD2	NA	CASSQYASGGSDPNEQFF	TGTGCCAGCAGCCAATATGCTAGCGGGGGTTCGGACCCAAATGAGCAGTTCTTC
TRBV7-8	TRBJ2-1	NA	few	CASSFGLGGEQFF	TGTGCCAGCAGCTTTGGTTTAGGGGGTGAGCAGTTCTTC
TRBV7-8	TRBJ2-2	NA	NA	CASSLARPSTGELFF	TGTGCCAGCAGCTTAGCTCGACCCAGCACCGGGGAGCTGTTTTTT
TRBV5-1	TRBJ1-1	NA	NA	CASSLERSGADEAFF	TGCGCCAGCAGCTTGGAAAGGTCTGGCGCCGATGAAGCTTTCTTT
TRBV27	TRBJ1-2	NA	once	CASSFSRQSGYTF	TGTGCCAGCAGTTTCTCCAGACAGAGTGGCTACACCTTC